Listed below are T cell receptor beta chains from one sample, sequenced in a study of blood T cell repertoires in COVID-19. The assay was immunoSEQ multiplex PCR, and TCRdb's table has in-frame clones only and misses some. Of around 170,000 clones in the sample, roughly 70% were seen once. Sequencing was performed on peripheral blood. Every receptor here comes from a woman older than 75 with acute or convalescent COVID-19. Both conserved end residues are part of each CDR3.

V,J,CDR3
TRBV7-2,TRBJ2-5,CASSAVGTSGRVTTQYF
TRBV6-5,TRBJ2-1,CASEDTSYNEQFF
TRBV5-4,TRBJ1-2,CASSTTVRSSDGYTF
TRBV1,TRBJ1-4,CTSSQCQQCNEKLFF
TRBV5-4,TRBJ2-1,CASSLPGLADYNEQFF
TRBV6-5,TRBJ2-5,CASSYEGIKETQYF
TRBV19,TRBJ2-3,CASSIRLAGGIDTQYF
TRBV19,TRBJ2-2,CASSIQGAPGELFF
TRBV27,TRBJ1-1,CASLGRGADTEAFF
TRBV30,TRBJ1-1,CAWRLTNTEAFF
TRBV28,TRBJ2-7,CASNSASYEQYF
TRBV28,-,CATRGSSNQPQYF
TRBV18,TRBJ1-4,CASSPSGQGGEVEKLFF
TRBV4-2,TRBJ1-5,CASSQGGAFRDSFSQPQHF
TRBV4-2,TRBJ2-1,CASSQAPASGAAYNEQFF
TRBV24-1,TRBJ2-3,CALRGTGKADTQYF
TRBV2,TRBJ1-5,CASSEQGSNQPQHF
TRBV24-1,TRBJ1-2,CATSDSDRAGYTF